These T cell receptor beta chains were read from a single sample in a study of T cell responses to AZD1222 COVID-19 vaccine. Libraries were prepared by immunoSEQ multiplex PCR; TCRdb keeps only in-frame clonotypes and omits some of them. Of 110,000 to 150,000 clones listed, around nine tenths are singletons. The sequenced sample was peripheral blood, obtained on day 0 of AZD1222 vaccination. These receptors originate from an adult in good health. Both conserved end residues are part of each CDR3. A D gene is named only where the DNA matches it firmly. Not all rows give a size; the values are once, few, many and, for expanded clones, a class.

>NA|TRBJ2-7|NA|TRBV27
TGTGCCAGCAGTTTATCCCCCTCCTACGAGCAGTACTTC
CASSLSPSYEQYF
>NA|TRBJ1-2|NA|TRBV24-1
TGTGCCACCAGTGATGGCTGGGCCCCTGATGGCTACACCTTC
CATSDGWAPDGYTF
>NA|TRBJ1-2|NA|TRBV20-1
TGCAGTGCCTCGGTTTATGGCTACACCTTC
CSASVYGYTF
>NA|TRBJ1-2|NA|TRBV30
TGTGCCTGGAGTGTACGAGGGGGAAGAGGCTACACCTTC
CAWSVRGGRGYTF
>NA|TRBJ2-7|NA|TRBV11-2
TGTGCCAGCAGCTTCACAGGACGCTCCTACGAGCAGTACTTC
CASSFTGRSYEQYF
>TRBD2|TRBJ2-7|NA|TRBV7-9
TGTGCCAGCAGCCCGCCGGGACTAGCTGGGCTCCTCGAGCAGTACTTC
CASSPPGLAGLLEQYF
>TRBD1|TRBJ2-7|NA|TRBV5-1
TGCGCCAGCAGCAGAGGACAGGGGGCTGTATACGAGCAGTACTTC
CASSRGQGAVYEQYF
>NA|TRBJ2-7|NA|TRBV12-3/TRBV12-4
TGTGCCAGCAGTTTAATACCCTACGAGCAGTACTTC
CASSLIPYEQYF
>NA|TRBJ2-2|NA|TRBV6-2/TRBV6-3
TGTGCCAGCAGTTACGGGGCATCCGGCATCACCGGGGAGCTGTTTTTT
CASSYGASGITGELFF
>TRBD2|TRBJ2-7|NA|TRBV7-2
TGTGCCAGCAGCCAGGGAGGGCCCGGCGAGCTCGAGCAGTACTTC
CASSQGGPGELEQYF
>NA|TRBJ2-1|few|TRBV29-1
TGCAGCGGAGAGAGCATGCATGAGCAGTTCTTC
CSGESMHEQFF
>NA|TRBJ2-1|NA|TRBV10-3
TGTGCCATCAGAGCGGGCCTCCACAATGAGCAGTTCTTC
CAIRAGLHNEQFF
>NA|TRBJ1-3|few|TRBV3-1/TRBV3-2
TGTGCCAGCAGCCAAGATGCCGCTGGAAACACCATATATTTT
CASSQDAAGNTIYF
>NA|TRBJ1-4|NA|TRBV7-9
TGTGCCAGCAGCTTAGTGGATGAAAAACTGTTTTTT
CASSLVDEKLFF
>NA|TRBJ2-3|NA|TRBV19
TGTGCCAGTAGTATCCGGAGTGCCTTTAGCACAGATACGCAGTATTTT
CASSIRSAFSTDTQYF
>NA|TRBJ2-7|few|TRBV5-8
TGTGCCAGCAGCCAGTGGACGTACGAGCAGTACTTC
CASSQWTYEQYF